This T cell receptor (beta chain) was observed in a study of a mutant IDH1 vaccine in newly diagnosed glioma. Background on the study: Vaccines were begun 4-6 weeks after radiotherapy alone, or with temozolomide cycles. The study's findings and limits: Immune responses induced by vaccination arose in 93.3% of the patients. Pseudoprogression appears to have had no connection to changes in top peripheral T cell clonotypes.

Stated time point: week 23, last vaccination. What each vaccine dose contained was 300 ug of mutant IDH1 20-mer peptide, accompanied by topical imiquimod. This clone was found a few times. The antigen is not known. Produced via immunoSEQ multiplex PCR; TCRdb's table is partial and in-frame only. The sample has tens of thousands of clones, almost 85% seen once. Trimming took 6 bases from V and 6 from J, leaving 11 bases between them. Per the germline V gene, CDR1 is MDHEN and CDR2 is SYDVKM. The CDR3 is made up of 12 amino acids. The clonotype originates from a man aged 30 to 39 with glioma. Some clones in this sample may be carry-over from other donors' samples. The chain is built from TRBV28 and TRBJ1-2; D unclear. Sequencing was performed on PBMCs, taken from a glioma patient whose treatment included an IDH1 peptide vaccine. CDR3 sequence reads: CASSLAADGYTF. The DNA for the CDR3 is TGTGCCAGCAGCCTAGCAGCGGATGGCTACACCTTC.